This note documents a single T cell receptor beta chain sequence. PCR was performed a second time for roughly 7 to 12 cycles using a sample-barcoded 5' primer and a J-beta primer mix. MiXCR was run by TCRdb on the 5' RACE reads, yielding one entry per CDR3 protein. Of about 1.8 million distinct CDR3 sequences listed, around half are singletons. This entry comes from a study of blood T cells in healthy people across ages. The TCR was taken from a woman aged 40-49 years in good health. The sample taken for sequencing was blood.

The CDR3: CASSGQGAAYEQYF. Here the CDR3 DNA reads TGCGCCAGCAGTGGCCAGGGGGCCGCCTACGAGCAGTACTTC. This rearrangement joins TRBV10-1 to TRBJ2-5; TRBD1 aligns across 8 bases. The J call may be wrong; the DNA end is better matched by TRBJ2-7. Germline CDR1 WNHNN, CDR2 SYGVQD (reference sequence). The CDR3 is made up of 14 amino acids.